The rows below give T cell receptor beta chains drawn from one sample of a study of blood T cells in healthy people across ages. TCRdb reprocessed the 5' RACE reads with MiXCR, giving one entry per CDR3 protein. The table lists 700,000 or so distinct CDR3 sequences, around two fifths of them singletons. The sequenced sample consisted of blood. Receptor source: an elderly man in good health. The CDR3 runs from the conserved cysteine through the conserved F or W. Each record gives: J gene, V gene, CDR3 protein.

TRBJ2-3 | TRBV2 | CASSLSRGASTDTQYF
TRBJ2-1 | TRBV10-3 | CAISGPGGSNEQFF
TRBJ2-6 | TRBV20-1 | CSAPPVGETPSGANVLTF
TRBJ1-2 | TRBV24-1 | CATSDTGVSYGYTF
TRBJ2-1 | TRBV5-1 | CASSLTPGEAGVRFF
TRBJ1-1 | TRBV6-5 | CASRYQGTTEAFF
TRBJ2-7 | TRBV29-1 | CSVLGTGAYEQYF
TRBJ1-2 | TRBV5-1 | CASSLTGTTNYGYTF
TRBJ2-5 | TRBV25-1 | CASSPYLPGQAGEETQYF
TRBJ1-4 | TRBV27 | CASSFIGGPNEKLFF
TRBJ2-7 | TRBV11-2 | CASSSSGAWGYEQYF
TRBJ2-5 | TRBV14 | CASSKYRVETQYF
TRBJ2-5 | TRBV25-1 | CASSDGVRKTQYF
TRBJ2-2 | TRBV7-2 | CASSPGPARDGELFF
TRBJ1-4 | TRBV20-1 | CSARPGAPTNEKLFF
- | TRBV9 | CASNMSGTGNEQYF
TRBJ2-3 | TRBV20-1 | CSARGVGTSTDTQYF
TRBJ1-5 | TRBV4-1 | CASSQGISGADQPQHF
TRBJ2-3 | TRBV11-2 | CASSWSKFSGGTDTQYF
TRBJ2-1 | TRBV6-2/TRBV6-3 | CASKWGGGNEQFF
TRBJ1-5 | TRBV6-4 | CASSESTGDNQPQHF
TRBJ2-3 | TRBV28 | CASSSSLAKGTDTQYF
TRBJ2-7 | TRBV7-2 | CASSLVGSGRGRSEQYF
TRBJ2-3 | TRBV10-2 | CASSYGTSGSSSTDTQYF
TRBJ1-2 | TRBV19 | CASSISVSDRGPGYTF
TRBJ2-4 | TRBV2 | CASSRTSGAKNIQYF
TRBJ2-5 | TRBV6-2/TRBV6-3 | CASSYPNGLAGGKTQYF
TRBJ2-3 | TRBV6-1 | CASSEATSGINTQYF
- | TRBV12-5 | CASGLVPGSDEQYF
- | TRBV4-2 | CASSQGPGEVEDIQYF
TRBJ1-5 | TRBV20-1 | CSARLTGSNQPQHF
TRBJ1-6 | TRBV6-2/TRBV6-3 | CASRPLEGIGSPLHF
TRBJ1-1 | TRBV6-2/TRBV6-3 | CASSYMRGGAPEAFF
TRBJ1-4 | TRBV4-3 | CASSQDYGNEKLFF
- | TRBV20-1 | CSTRDQQLYEQYF